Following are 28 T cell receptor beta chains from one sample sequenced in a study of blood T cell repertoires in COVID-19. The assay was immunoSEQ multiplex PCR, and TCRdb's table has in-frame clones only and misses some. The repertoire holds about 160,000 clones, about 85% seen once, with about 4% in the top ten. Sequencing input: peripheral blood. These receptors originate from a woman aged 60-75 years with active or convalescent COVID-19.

CDR3 sequence reads: CASSEVRSSGNTIYF. The CDR3 nucleotides are TGTGCCAGCAGTGAGGTCCGTAGCTCTGGAAACACCATATATTTT. This chain connects TRBV2 to TRBJ1-3; no definite D call. The CDR3 spans 15 residues. The germline CDR1 and CDR2 sequences are SNHLY and FYNNEI. The V gene lost 3 bases and the J gene lost 0 bases, with 9 bases spanning the gap.

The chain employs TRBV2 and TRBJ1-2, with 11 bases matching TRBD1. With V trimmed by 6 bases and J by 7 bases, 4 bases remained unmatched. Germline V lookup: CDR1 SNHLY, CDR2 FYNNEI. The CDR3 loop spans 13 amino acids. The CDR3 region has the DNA TGTGCCAGCAGGGGACAGGGGGTGGGTGGCTACACCTTC. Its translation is CASRGQGVGGYTF.

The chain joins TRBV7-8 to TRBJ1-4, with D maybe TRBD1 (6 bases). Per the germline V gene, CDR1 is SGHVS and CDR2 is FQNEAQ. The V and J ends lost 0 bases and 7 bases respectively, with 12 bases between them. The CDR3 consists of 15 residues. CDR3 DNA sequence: TGTGCCAGCAGCTTAGCCTGGGGGCTTGGTGAAAAACTGTTTTTT. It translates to CASSLAWGLGEKLFF.

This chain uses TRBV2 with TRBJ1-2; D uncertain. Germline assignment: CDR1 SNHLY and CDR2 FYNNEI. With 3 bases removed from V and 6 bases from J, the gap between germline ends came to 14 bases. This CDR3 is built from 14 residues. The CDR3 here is CASSEVEPGDGYTF. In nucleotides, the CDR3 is TGTGCCAGCAGTGAGGTTGAGCCCGGGGATGGCTACACCTTC.

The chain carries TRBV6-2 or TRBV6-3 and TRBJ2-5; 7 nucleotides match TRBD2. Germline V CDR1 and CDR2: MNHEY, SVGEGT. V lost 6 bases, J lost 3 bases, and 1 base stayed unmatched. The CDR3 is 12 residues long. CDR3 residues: CASSRGEETQYF. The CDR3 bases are TGTGCCAGCAGCCGGGGGGAAGAGACCCAGTACTTC.

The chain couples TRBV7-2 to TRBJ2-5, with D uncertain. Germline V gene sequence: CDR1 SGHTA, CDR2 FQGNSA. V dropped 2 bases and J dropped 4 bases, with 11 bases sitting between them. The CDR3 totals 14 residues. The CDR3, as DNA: TGTGCCAGCAGCTTACCCGCGGCCAGAGAGACCCAGTACTTC. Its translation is CASSLPAARETQYF. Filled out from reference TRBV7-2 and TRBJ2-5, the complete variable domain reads GAGVSQSPSNKVTEKGKDVELRCDPISGHTALYWYRQSLGQGLEFLIYFQGNSAPDKSGLPSDRFSAERTGGSVSTLTIQRTQQEDSAVYLCASSLPAARETQYFGPGTRLLVL.

The CDR3 nucleotides are TGTGCCATCAGTGACCCGGGACTAGCGAGCACAGATACGCAGTATTTT. Amino acid sequence: CAISDPGLASTDTQYF. J is TRBJ2-3 and V is TRBV10-3; TRBD2 matches 10 bases. J was trimmed by 0 bases and V by 3 bases; bases with no gene match: 3. The CDR3 runs to 16 residues. CDR1 and CDR2 from the germline V gene are ENHRY and SYGVKD.

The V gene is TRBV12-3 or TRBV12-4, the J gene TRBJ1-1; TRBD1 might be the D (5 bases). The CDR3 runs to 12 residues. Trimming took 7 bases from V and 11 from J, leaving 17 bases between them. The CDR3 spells CASKRSAGRAFF. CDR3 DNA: TGTGCCAGCAAAAGGTCGGCAGGGCGGGCTTTCTTT.

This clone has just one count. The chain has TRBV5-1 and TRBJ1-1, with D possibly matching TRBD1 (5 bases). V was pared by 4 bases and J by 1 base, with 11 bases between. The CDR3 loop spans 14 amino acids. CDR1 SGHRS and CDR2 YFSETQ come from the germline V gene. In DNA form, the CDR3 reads TGCGCCAGCAGCCTAGGACACACGAACACTGAAGCTTTCTTT. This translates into CASSLGHTNTEAFF.

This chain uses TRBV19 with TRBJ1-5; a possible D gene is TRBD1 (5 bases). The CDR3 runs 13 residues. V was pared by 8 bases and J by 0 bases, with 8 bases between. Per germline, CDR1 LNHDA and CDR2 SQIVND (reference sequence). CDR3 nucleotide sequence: TGTGCCAGTGGGAGGGGTAGCAATCAGCCCCAGCATTTT. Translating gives CASGRGSNQPQHF.

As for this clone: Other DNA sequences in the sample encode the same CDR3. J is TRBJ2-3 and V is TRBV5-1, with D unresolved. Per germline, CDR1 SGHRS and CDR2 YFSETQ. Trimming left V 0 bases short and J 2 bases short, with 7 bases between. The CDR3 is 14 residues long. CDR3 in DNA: TGCGCCAGCAGCTTGGGGCAGGCCACAGATACGCAGTATTTT. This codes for CASSLGQATDTQYF.

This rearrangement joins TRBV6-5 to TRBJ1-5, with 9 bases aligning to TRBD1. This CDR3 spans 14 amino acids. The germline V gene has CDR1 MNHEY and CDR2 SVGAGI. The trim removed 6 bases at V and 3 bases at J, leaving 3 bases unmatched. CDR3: CASRGQGTNQPQHF. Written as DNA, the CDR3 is TGTGCCAGCAGAGGACAGGGGACCAATCAGCCCCAGCATTTT.

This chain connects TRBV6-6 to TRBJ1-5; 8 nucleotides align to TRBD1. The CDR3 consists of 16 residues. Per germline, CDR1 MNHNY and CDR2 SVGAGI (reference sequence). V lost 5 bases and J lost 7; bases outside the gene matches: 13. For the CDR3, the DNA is TGTGCCAGCAGTCAAATTAACAGGGGGACGGGGCAGCCCCAGCATTTT. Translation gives CASSQINRGTGQPQHF.

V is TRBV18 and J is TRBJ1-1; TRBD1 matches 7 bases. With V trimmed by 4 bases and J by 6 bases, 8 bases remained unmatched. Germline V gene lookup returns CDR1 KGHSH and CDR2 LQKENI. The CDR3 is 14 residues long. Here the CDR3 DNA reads TGTGCCAGCTCACTTGACAGGGTTAGCCCTGAAGCTTTCTTT. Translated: CASSLDRVSPEAFF.

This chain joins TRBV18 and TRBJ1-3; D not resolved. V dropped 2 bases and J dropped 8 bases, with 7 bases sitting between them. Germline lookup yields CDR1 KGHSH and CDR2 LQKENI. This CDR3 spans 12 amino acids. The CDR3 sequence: CASSPVGDTIYF. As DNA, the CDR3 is TGTGCCAGCTCACCAGTGGGAGACACCATATATTTT.

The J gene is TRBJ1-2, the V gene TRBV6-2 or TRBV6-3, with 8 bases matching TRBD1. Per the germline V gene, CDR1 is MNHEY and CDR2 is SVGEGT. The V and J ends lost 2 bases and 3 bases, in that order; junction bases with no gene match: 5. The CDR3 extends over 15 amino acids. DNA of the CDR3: TGTGCCAGCAGTTACCACCGGGACAGGCACTATGGCTACACCTTC. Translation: CASSYHRDRHYGYTF.

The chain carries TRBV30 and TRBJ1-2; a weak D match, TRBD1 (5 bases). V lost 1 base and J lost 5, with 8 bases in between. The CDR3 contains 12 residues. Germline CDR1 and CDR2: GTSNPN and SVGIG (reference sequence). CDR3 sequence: CAWSGQLYGYTF. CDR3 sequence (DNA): TGTGCCTGGAGTGGACAGCTTTATGGCTACACCTTC.

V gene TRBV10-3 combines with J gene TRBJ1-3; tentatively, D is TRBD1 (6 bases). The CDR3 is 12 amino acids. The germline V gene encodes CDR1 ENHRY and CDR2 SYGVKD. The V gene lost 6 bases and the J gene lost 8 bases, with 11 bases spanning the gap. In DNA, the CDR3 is TGTGCCATCAGCCCAGGGGACCACACCATATATTTT. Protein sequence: CAISPGDHTIYF.

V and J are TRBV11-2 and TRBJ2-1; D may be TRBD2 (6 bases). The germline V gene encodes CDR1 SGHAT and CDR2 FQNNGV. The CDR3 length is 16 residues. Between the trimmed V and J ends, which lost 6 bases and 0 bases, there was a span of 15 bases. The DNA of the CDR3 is TGTGCCAGCAGAAACGCCGTGGGGGGCTCCTACAATGAGCAGTTCTTC. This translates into CASRNAVGGSYNEQFF.

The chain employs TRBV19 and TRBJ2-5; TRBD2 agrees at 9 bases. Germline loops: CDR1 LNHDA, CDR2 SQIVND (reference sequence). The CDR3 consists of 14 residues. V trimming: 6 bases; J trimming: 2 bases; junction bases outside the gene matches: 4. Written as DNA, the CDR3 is TGTGCCAGTAGGGAGCGGGGGGTGCAAGAGACCCAGTACTTC. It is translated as CASRERGVQETQYF.

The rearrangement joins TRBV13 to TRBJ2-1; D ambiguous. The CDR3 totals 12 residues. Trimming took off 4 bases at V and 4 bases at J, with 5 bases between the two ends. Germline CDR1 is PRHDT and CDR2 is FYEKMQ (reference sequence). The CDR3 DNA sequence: TGTGCCAGCAGCTATACATACAATGAGCAGTTCTTC. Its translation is CASSYTYNEQFF.

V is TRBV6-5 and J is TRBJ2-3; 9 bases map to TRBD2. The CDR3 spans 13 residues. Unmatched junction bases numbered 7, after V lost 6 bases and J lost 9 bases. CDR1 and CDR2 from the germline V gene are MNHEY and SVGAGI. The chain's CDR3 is CASSPATSGTQYF. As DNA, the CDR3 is TGTGCCAGCAGCCCGGCAACTAGCGGGACGCAGTATTTT.

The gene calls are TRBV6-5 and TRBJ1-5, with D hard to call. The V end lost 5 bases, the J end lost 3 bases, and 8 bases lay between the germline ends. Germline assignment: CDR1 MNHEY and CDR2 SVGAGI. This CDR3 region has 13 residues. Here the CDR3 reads CASSQANNQPQHF. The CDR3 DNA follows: TGTGCCAGCAGTCAGGCGAACAATCAGCCCCAGCATTTT.

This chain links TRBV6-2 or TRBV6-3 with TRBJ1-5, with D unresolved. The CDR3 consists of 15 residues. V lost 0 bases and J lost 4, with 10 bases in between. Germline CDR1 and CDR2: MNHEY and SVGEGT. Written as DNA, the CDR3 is TGTGCCAGCAGTTACTCTTCCGGTCAAAATCAGCCCCAGCATTTT. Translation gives CASSYSSGQNQPQHF.

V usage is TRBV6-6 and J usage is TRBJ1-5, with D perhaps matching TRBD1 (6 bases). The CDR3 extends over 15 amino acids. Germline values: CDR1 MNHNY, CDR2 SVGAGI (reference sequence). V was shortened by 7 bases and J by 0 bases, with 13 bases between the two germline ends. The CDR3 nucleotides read TGTGCCAGCACCAAGACAGGTAATAGCAATCAGCCCCAGCATTTT. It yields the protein CASTKTGNSNQPQHF.

CDR3 amino acids: CASSYPGETQYF. In DNA form, the CDR3 reads TGTGCCAGCAGTTACCCAGGGGAGACCCAGTACTTC. The V gene is TRBV27, the J gene TRBJ2-5; a possible D gene is TRBD1 (5 bases). Trimming stripped 4 bases from V and 5 bases from J, with 8 bases between. Germline CDR1 MNHEY, CDR2 SMNVEV (reference sequence). The CDR3 covers 12 residues.

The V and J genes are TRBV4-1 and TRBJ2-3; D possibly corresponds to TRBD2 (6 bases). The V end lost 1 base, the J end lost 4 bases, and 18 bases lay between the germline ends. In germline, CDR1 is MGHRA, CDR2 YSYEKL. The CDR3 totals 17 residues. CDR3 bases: TGCGCCAGCAGCCAAGCTAGGGGAGCGGGTGGGGCAGATACGCAGTATTTT. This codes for CASSQARGAGGADTQYF.

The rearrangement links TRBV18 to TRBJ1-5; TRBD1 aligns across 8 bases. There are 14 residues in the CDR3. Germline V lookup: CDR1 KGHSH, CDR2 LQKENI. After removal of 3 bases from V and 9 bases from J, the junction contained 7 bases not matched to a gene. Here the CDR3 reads CASSPGTGIWPQHF. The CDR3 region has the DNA TGTGCCAGCTCACCCGGGACAGGCATTTGGCCCCAGCATTTT.